The 25 T cell receptor beta chains presented below share a single source sample, sequenced in a study of brain T cells in children with intractable seizures. The protocol was immunoSEQ multiplex PCR, while the TCRdb copy is restricted to in-frame clones and leaves out a portion. This sample carries under 150,000 clones, 94% of them seen once, and the ten largest clones take 3.8%. The sample in question was peripheral blood, obtained at surgery. These receptors were taken from a boy younger than two with hemimegalencephaly and intractable seizures.

The rearrangement joins TRBV2 to TRBJ1-6; D not resolved. The CDR3 covers 18 residues. The germline gives CDR1 SNHLY, CDR2 FYNNEI. The V and J ends lost 4 bases and 5 bases respectively, with 21 bases between them. This CDR3 is CASSVYPGRAGDNSPLHF. CDR3 in DNA: TGTGCCAGCAGTGTCTATCCTGGGAGGGCTGGGGATAATTCACCCCTCCACTTT.

This chain uses TRBV28 with TRBJ2-1, with 10 bases aligning to TRBD2. The CDR3 consists of 16 residues. Germline values: CDR1 MDHEN, CDR2 SYDVKM. The junction had 9 bases not matched to a gene; V was cut back by 3 bases and J by 7 bases. DNA of the CDR3: TGTGCCAGCAGTTTCCGGGGACTAGCGCCCACTAATGAGCAGTTCTTC. Protein: CASSFRGLAPTNEQFF.

The chain joins TRBV11-3 to TRBJ1-1, with a possible D match to TRBD1 (5 bases). Trimming left V 7 bases short and J 6 bases short, with 15 bases between. The CDR3 consists of 13 residues. Germline CDR1 and CDR2: SGHNT and YENEEA. This CDR3 is CASTRGVSPEAFF. In DNA, the CDR3 is TGTGCCAGCACCAGAGGGGTGAGCCCTGAAGCTTTCTTT. The entire variable domain, with the rest obtained from reference TRBV11-3 and TRBJ1-1, is as follows: EAGVVQSPRYKIIEKKQPVAFWCNPISGHNTLYWYLQNLGQGPELLIRYENEEAVDDSQLPKDRFSAERLKGVDSTLKIQPAELGDSAVYLCASTRGVSPEAFFGQGTRLTVV.

This chain joins TRBV5-4 and TRBJ2-7; TRBD1 is a possible D gene (6 bases). The V end lost 0 bases, the J end lost 3 bases, and 7 bases lay between the germline ends. CDR1 SGHNT and CDR2 YYREEE come from the germline V gene (reference sequence). This CDR3 comprises 13 residues. The chain's CDR3 is CASSLGTVYEQYF. The CDR3 DNA reads TGTGCCAGCAGCTTGGGGACAGTCTACGAGCAGTACTTC.

The gene calls are TRBV21-1 and TRBJ2-7. TRBV21-1 is shown as a pseudogene. This CDR3 is 16 amino acids long. The CDR3 reads CASSKRVSPGTNEQYF. The CDR3 bases are TGTGCCAGCAGCAAACGTGTCTCTCCAGGGACGAACGAGCAGTACTTC.

This chain uses TRBV2 with TRBJ2-3; D not resolved. The CDR3 is 15 residues long. V lost 6 bases and J lost 2, with 15 bases in between. Germline CDR1 reads SNHLY; CDR2 reads FYNNEI. The CDR3 loop is CASSQSHMLTDTQYF. The DNA of the CDR3 is TGTGCCAGCAGCCAGTCCCATATGCTCACAGATACGCAGTATTTT.

This chain uses TRBV18 with TRBJ1-2; D call uncertain. The V end lost 1 base, the J end lost 2 bases, and 8 bases lay between the germline ends. Germline loops: CDR1 KGHSH, CDR2 LQKENI. This CDR3 region has 14 residues. Written as DNA, the CDR3 is TGTGCCAGCTCACCACAGGGTGGGAACTATGGCTACACCTTC. Translated, it gives CASSPQGGNYGYTF.

V and J are TRBV20-1 and TRBJ2-5; TRBD2 matches at 7 bases. J was trimmed by 4 bases and V by 3 bases; bases with no gene match: 17. The CDR3 extends over 17 amino acids. Germline assignment: CDR1 DFQATT and CDR2 SNEGSKA (reference sequence). The CDR3 here is CSASKTSAPTRGETQYF. For the CDR3, the DNA is TGCAGTGCTAGTAAAACTAGCGCCCCGACAAGGGGAGAGACCCAGTACTTC.

The table lists this clone with a few counts. This chain connects TRBV23-1 to TRBJ2-7; D unresolved. TRBV23-1 is an ORF, and what it does is uncertain. The CDR3 runs 11 residues. Trimming took off 7 bases at V and 3 bases at J, with 7 bases between the two ends. The chain's CDR3 is CASTPFYEQYF. The CDR3 DNA reads TGCGCCAGCACCCCTTTCTACGAGCAGTACTTC.

In its sample, this clone was seen a few times. The CDR3 here is CASSLRQGNQPQHF. CDR3 DNA sequence: TGTGCCAGCAGTTTAAGACAGGGCAATCAGCCCCAGCATTTT. The chain uses TRBV27 and TRBJ1-5, with D possibly matching TRBD1 (6 bases). Germline-derived CDR1 and CDR2 are MNHEY and SMNVEV (reference sequence). V lost 2 bases and J 2 bases, leaving 7 bases between the germline ends. The CDR3 is 14 residues long.

The chain joins TRBV6-1 to TRBJ2-7; D is perhaps TRBD1 (5 bases). Trimming took off 1 base at V and 4 bases at J, with 11 bases between the two ends. CDR3 size: 14 residues. Germline-derived CDR1 and CDR2 are MNHNS and SASEGT. CDR3 protein: CASSEGGIGYEQYF. Written as DNA, the CDR3 is TGTGCCAGCAGTGAAGGGGGCATAGGATACGAGCAGTACTTC.

This clone has a single count. The rearrangement uses TRBV2 and TRBJ2-4; D ambiguous. Trimming shortened V by 2 bases and J by 0 bases, and 17 bases separated the two germline ends. Per germline, CDR1 SNHLY and CDR2 FYNNEI. This CDR3 has 18 residues. In DNA, the CDR3 is TGTGCCAGCAGTGAAAATCGTTGGCCGGCACTAGCCAAAAACATTCAGTACTTC. This codes for CASSENRWPALAKNIQYF.

The chain uses TRBV15 and TRBJ1-5; D gene uncertain. Germline CDR1 is LNHNV and CDR2 is YYDKDF (reference sequence). The V end lost 1 base, the J end lost 2 bases, and 9 bases lay between the germline ends. The CDR3 loop spans 15 amino acids. CDR3 in DNA: TGTGCCACCAGCAGAGCCGGGTTGGGCAATCAGCCCCAGCATTTT. The encoded protein is CATSRAGLGNQPQHF.

The chain employs TRBV10-3 and TRBJ2-7; no reliable D call. CDR3 length: 13 residues. The ends were cut back, 6 bases at V and 0 bases at J, with 9 bases in the middle. CDR1 is ENHRY and CDR2 is SYGVKD in the germline V gene. The DNA for the CDR3 is TGTGCCATCAGCCCTACGAGCTCCTACGAGCAGTACTTC. Amino acid sequence: CAISPTSSYEQYF.

This chain uses TRBV5-1 with TRBJ2-2; 8 nucleotides line up with TRBD1. Germline V lookup: CDR1 SGHRS, CDR2 YFSETQ. The CDR3 runs 15 residues. V shed 4 bases and J 1 base; nucleotides not matched to a gene: 3. The CDR3 region has the DNA TGCGCCAGCAGCCTAGGGACAGGGAACACCGGGGAGCTGTTTTTT. Translated, it gives CASSLGTGNTGELFF.

In its sample, this clone was seen once. Written as DNA, the CDR3 is TGTGCCAGCAGTGAAGTGGCGGGGGGCAATGAGCAGTTCTTC. Protein: CASSEVAGGNEQFF. V and J are TRBV6-1 and TRBJ2-1; 8 bases line up with TRBD2. This CDR3 contains 14 residues. Unmatched junction bases numbered 2, after V lost 1 base and J lost 6 bases. Per the germline V gene, CDR1 is MNHNS and CDR2 is SASEGT.

The genes are TRBV5-4 and TRBJ2-7; 12 bases agree with TRBD1. Germline V gene sequence: CDR1 SGHNT, CDR2 YYREEE (reference sequence). V lost 0 bases, J lost 6 bases, and 4 bases stayed unmatched. This CDR3 has 15 residues. CDR3 amino acids: CASSLGGQGAGEQYF. The CDR3 DNA reads as TGTGCCAGCAGCTTGGGGGGACAGGGGGCGGGCGAGCAGTACTTC.

The V and J genes are TRBV27 and TRBJ1-5; D is unclear. Germline CDR1 and CDR2: MNHEY and SMNVEV (reference sequence). V lost 5 bases to trimming and J lost 0 bases, with 14 bases between them. The CDR3 length is 16 residues. The CDR3 sequence: CASSPRATVSNQPQHF. DNA of the CDR3: TGTGCCAGCAGTCCACGAGCGACGGTTAGCAATCAGCCCCAGCATTTT.

The CDR3 loop reads CATSATETGRATQYF. CDR3 nucleotides: TGTGCCACCAGTGCCACCGAGACAGGGCGCGCTACGCAGTATTTT. V is TRBV24-1 and J is TRBJ2-3; 7 bases match TRBD1. The germline V gene has CDR1 KGHDR and CDR2 SFDVKD. J lost 8 bases, V lost 5 bases, and 12 bases had no gene match. The CDR3 length is 15 residues.

The rearrangement joins TRBV28 to TRBJ2-1; TRBD2 might be the D (6 bases). The germline gives CDR1 MDHEN, CDR2 SYDVKM. The CDR3 spans 14 residues. V dropped 9 bases and J dropped 2 bases, with 14 bases sitting between them. The CDR3 sequence is CASRQAGAYNEQFF. CDR3 nucleotides: TGTGCCAGTAGACAAGCGGGCGCCTACAATGAGCAGTTCTTC.

This chain links TRBV6-6 with TRBJ1-2; 9 nucleotides line up with TRBD1. Germline V CDR1 and CDR2: MNHNY, SVGAGI (reference sequence). V trimming: 2 bases; J trimming: 5 bases; junction bases outside the gene matches: 3. The CDR3 length is 14 residues. This CDR3 is CASSYGDRVYGYTF. CDR3 in DNA: TGTGCCAGCAGTTACGGGGACAGGGTATATGGCTACACCTTC.

The chain employs TRBV5-1 and TRBJ2-2; TRBD2 matches at 7 bases. J lost 3 bases, V lost 7 bases, and 6 bases had no gene match. CDR3 size: 14 residues. Per the germline V gene, CDR1 is SGHRS and CDR2 is YFSETQ. CDR3 sequence: CASGGRIDTGELFF. In nucleotides, the CDR3 is TGCGCCAGCGGCGGGAGAATCGACACCGGGGAGCTGTTTTTT.

The gene calls are TRBV6-5 and TRBJ2-7, with TRBD1 matching 10 bases. The CDR3 contains 15 residues. J was trimmed by 2 bases and V by 5 bases; bases with no gene match: 6. Germline-derived CDR1 and CDR2 are MNHEY and SVGAGI. The DNA for the CDR3 is TGTGCCAGCAGTCGTAGGACAGGGGGGACCTACGAGCAGTACTTC. Encoded protein: CASSRRTGGTYEQYF.

The chain recombines TRBV9 with TRBJ1-1; tentatively, D is TRBD1 (6 bases). The CDR3 covers 13 residues. CDR1 is SGDLS, CDR2 YYNGEE, per germline. Trimming shortened V by 4 bases and J by 5 bases, and 12 bases separated the two germline ends. The CDR3 here is CASSPQGITEAFF. In DNA, the CDR3 is TGTGCCAGCAGCCCGCAGGGGATTACTGAAGCTTTCTTT.

The V and J genes are TRBV18 and TRBJ2-3, with a tentative D call TRBD2 (5 bases). Trimming took off 3 bases at V and 2 bases at J, with 9 bases between the two ends. CDR1 and CDR2 from the germline V gene are KGHSH and LQKENI. The CDR3 contains 14 residues. Here the CDR3 reads CASSPGVFTDTQYF. The CDR3 DNA reads TGTGCCAGCTCACCGGGAGTATTCACAGATACGCAGTATTTT.